These 18 T cell receptor beta chains were sequenced from one sample in a study of blood T cells in healthy people across ages. It was with a sample-barcoded 5' primer and a J-beta primer mix that a second PCR of roughly 7 to 12 cycles was run. Each CDR3 protein gets one entry after TCRdb re-called the 5' RACE reads with MiXCR. The sample carries under 2,000,000 distinct CDR3 sequences, about 50% recorded once. Sequencing was performed on blood. Source of these receptors: a woman between 40 and 55 years old in good health.

This clonotype was detected a few times. V usage is TRBV11-2 and J usage is TRBJ2-3; D is ambiguous. V was trimmed by 5 bases and J by 5 bases, leaving 11 bases between them. There are 13 residues in the CDR3. The germline gives CDR1 SGHAT, CDR2 FQNNGV. CDR3 in DNA: TGTGCCAGCAGCCTCCTTTTGGTAGATACGCAGTATTTT. Protein sequence: CASSLLLVDTQYF.

This clonotype was picked up one time. V and J are TRBV20-1 and TRBJ2-2; no firm D call. Trimming stripped 0 bases from V and 3 bases from J, with 11 bases between. Germline assignment: CDR1 DFQATT and CDR2 SNEGSKA (reference sequence). This CDR3 has 15 amino acids. The CDR3 DNA follows: TGCAGTGCTAGAGATCCCCGTAGTTACACCGGGGAGCTGTTTTTT. It specifies CSARDPRSYTGELFF.

There are a few counts of this clonotype. The CDR3 sequence is CASSPPGQGPDAQFF. CDR3 DNA sequence: TGTGCCAGCAGTCCTCCGGGACAGGGACCGGATGCGCAGTTCTTC. The rearrangement uses TRBV28 and TRBJ2-1, with 9 positions matching TRBD1. The CDR3 has 15 residues. J was trimmed by 12 bases and V by 5 bases; bases with no gene match: 14. Germline V gene lookup returns CDR1 MDHEN and CDR2 SYDVKM.

There are a few counts of this clonotype. This CDR3 reads CATSDPYRDSSYNEQFF. The CDR3 region has the DNA TGTGCCACCAGTGATCCGTATCGGGACAGCTCCTACAATGAGCAGTTCTTC. The chain recombines TRBV24-1 with TRBJ2-1; 7 bases align to TRBD1. The CDR3 covers 17 residues. CDR1 and CDR2 from the germline V gene are KGHDR and SFDVKD. With 3 bases clipped from V and 0 bases from J, the junction kept 7 bases outside the gene matches.

The rearrangement uses TRBV4-1 and TRBJ1-5; D remains unclear. V was trimmed by 8 bases and J by 11 bases, leaving 13 bases between them. CDR1 is MGHRA and CDR2 is YSYEKL in the germline V gene. This CDR3 spans 11 amino acids. The CDR3 here is CASRGSGAQHF. The CDR3 DNA is TGCGCCAGCCGCGGGTCCGGGGCCCAGCATTTT.

This chain links TRBV20-1 with TRBJ2-4; D is ambiguous. V lost 5 bases to trimming and J lost 0 bases, with 8 bases between them. CDR1 and CDR2 from the germline V gene are DFQATT and SNEGSKA (reference sequence). The CDR3 length is 13 residues. The CDR3 DNA reads as TGCAGTGCTGCCGTCGAAGCCAAAAACATTCAGTACTTC. Its protein is CSAAVEAKNIQYF.

V is TRBV10-3 and J is TRBJ1-1; TRBD1 might be the D (6 bases). The V gene lost 4 bases and the J gene lost 1 base, with 10 bases spanning the gap. Germline V gene data show CDR1 as ENHRY and CDR2 as SYGVKD. There are 14 residues in the CDR3. CDR3 in DNA: TGTGCCATCAGTGCGGGACAACAGAACACTGAAGCTTTCTTT. This translates into CAISAGQQNTEAFF.

The gene calls are TRBV29-1 and TRBJ2-1; TRBD2 matches at 9 bases. Per the germline V gene, CDR1 is SQVTM and CDR2 is ANQGSEA. The CDR3 covers 16 residues. The V gene end was trimmed by 0 bases and the J gene end by 1 base; junction bases not matched to a gene: 4. The CDR3 DNA is TGCAGCGTTGAAGACGAGACTAGCGGATCCTACAATGAGCAGTTCTTC. This sequence encodes CSVEDETSGSYNEQFF.

In its sample, this clonotype was seen a few times. The chain carries TRBV7-3 and TRBJ2-1, with a possible D match to TRBD2 (6 bases). Germline V lookup: CDR1 SGHTA, CDR2 FQGTGA. V was shortened by 2 bases and J by 4 bases, with 18 bases between the two germline ends. This CDR3 region has 17 residues. The CDR3: CASSLGAGHMIYNEQFF. For the CDR3, the DNA is TGTGCCAGCAGCTTAGGGGCGGGGCACATGATTTACAATGAGCAGTTCTTC.

In this sample, this clonotype turned up a few times. V gene TRBV7-2 combines with J gene TRBJ2-3; a possible D gene is TRBD2 (6 bases). The germline V and J ends were trimmed by 8 bases and 4 bases, with 16 bases remaining between them. CDR3 length equals 14 residues. Germline assignment: CDR1 SGHTA and CDR2 FQGNSA. The CDR3 sequence is CASGRGPPPDTQYF. The DNA for the CDR3 is TGTGCCAGCGGGCGGGGACCACCCCCAGATACGCAGTATTTT.

Turning to this clonotype: A junction end diverges from the germline sequence, so it may reflect a read error. The chain uses TRBV4-1 and TRBJ2-3; D might be TRBD2 (5 bases). Germline loops: CDR1 MGHRA, CDR2 YSYEKL. This CDR3 is 16 amino acids long. The CDR3 is CASSQPGRRVGDTRYF. The CDR3 bases are TGCGCCAGCAGCCAACCAGGCCGACGAGTGGGAGATACGCGGTATTTT.

The chain recombines TRBV4-2 with TRBJ2-3, with TRBD1 matching 8 bases. CDR1 and CDR2 from the germline V gene are LGHNA and YNFKEQ. This CDR3 region has 14 residues. V dropped 4 bases and J dropped 4; count of bases not matched to a gene: 4. CDR3 region: CASSPDRAADTQYF. DNA for the CDR3: TGTGCCAGCAGCCCGGACAGGGCGGCAGATACGCAGTATTTT.

The V and J genes are TRBV28 and TRBJ1-2, with a tentative D call TRBD1 (5 bases). V lost 2 bases to trimming and J lost 4 bases, with 17 bases between them. CDR1 is MDHEN, CDR2 SYDVKM, per germline. This CDR3 has 16 residues. CDR3 amino acids: CASSLAGQGYGYGYTF. In DNA, the CDR3 is TGTGCCAGCAGTTTAGCCGGTCAGGGCTACGGCTATGGCTACACCTTC.

The V gene is TRBV6-5, the J gene TRBJ2-6; 9 bases are a match to TRBD1. Germline CDR1 and CDR2: MNHEY and SVGAGI. The trim removed 5 bases at V and 2 bases at J, leaving 4 bases unmatched. This CDR3 region has 16 residues. The CDR3 sequence is CASSTTGGAGANVLTF. The CDR3 DNA reads TGTGCCAGCAGTACCACAGGGGGCGCTGGGGCCAACGTCCTGACTTTC.

The chain links TRBV4-1 to TRBJ2-7; 10 nucleotides align to TRBD1. The J segment lost 0 bases and the V segment lost 2 bases, leaving 7 bases of the junction unmatched. The CDR3 runs 17 residues. CDR1 and CDR2 from the germline V gene are MGHRA and YSYEKL. CDR3: CASSQTGQGSSSYEQYF. The DNA for the CDR3 is TGCGCCAGCAGCCAAACGGGACAGGGGAGCTCCTCCTACGAGCAGTACTTC.

The V gene is TRBV7-2, the J gene TRBJ2-6; D is unresolved. Germline CDR1 is SGHTA and CDR2 is FQGNSA. The germline V and J ends were trimmed by 5 bases and 4 bases, with 12 bases remaining between them. This CDR3 spans 15 amino acids. The CDR3 here is CASSPDPRGANVLTF. In nucleotides, the CDR3 is TGTGCCAGCAGCCCAGACCCGAGGGGGGCCAACGTCCTGACTTTC.

This chain connects TRBV12-3 or TRBV12-4 to TRBJ2-1; TRBD2 matches 15 bases. Trimming cost V 3 bases and J 9 bases; bases outside gene matches: 9. The CDR3 covers 17 residues. CDR3 sequence: CASSLEGLAGGRGEQFF. The CDR3 DNA sequence: TGTGCCAGCAGTTTGGAAGGACTAGCGGGGGGGCGGGGTGAGCAGTTCTTC.

This clonotype has a handful of counts. V usage is TRBV20-1 and J usage is TRBJ1-2; no definite D call. CDR1 and CDR2 from the germline V gene are DFQATT and SNEGSKA (reference sequence). The CDR3 extends over 12 amino acids. V dropped 5 bases and J dropped 2 bases, with 9 bases sitting between them. The CDR3 is CSALQTNYGYTF. Here the CDR3 DNA reads TGCAGTGCTCTACAGACGAACTATGGCTACACCTTC.